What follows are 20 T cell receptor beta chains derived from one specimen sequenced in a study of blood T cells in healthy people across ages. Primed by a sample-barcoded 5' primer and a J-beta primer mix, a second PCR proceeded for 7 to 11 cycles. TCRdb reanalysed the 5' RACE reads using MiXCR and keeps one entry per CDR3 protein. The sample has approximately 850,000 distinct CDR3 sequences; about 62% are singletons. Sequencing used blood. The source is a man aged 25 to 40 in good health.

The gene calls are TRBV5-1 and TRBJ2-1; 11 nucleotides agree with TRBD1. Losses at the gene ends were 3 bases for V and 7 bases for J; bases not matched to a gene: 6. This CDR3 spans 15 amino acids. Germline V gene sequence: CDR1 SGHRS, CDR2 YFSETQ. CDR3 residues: CASSYPGQGGNEQFF. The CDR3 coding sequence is TGCGCCAGCAGCTACCCGGGACAGGGGGGGAATGAGCAGTTCTTC.

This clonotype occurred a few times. For the CDR3, the DNA is TGTGCCAGCAGCTTAAGGCCGGCGACTGAAGCTTTCTTT. Protein sequence: CASSLRPATEAFF. The chain recombines TRBV7-9 with TRBJ1-1, with D unclear. V was clipped by 2 bases and J by 5 bases, with 9 bases between them. This CDR3 region has 13 residues. The germline V gene encodes CDR1 SEHNR and CDR2 FQNEAQ (reference sequence).

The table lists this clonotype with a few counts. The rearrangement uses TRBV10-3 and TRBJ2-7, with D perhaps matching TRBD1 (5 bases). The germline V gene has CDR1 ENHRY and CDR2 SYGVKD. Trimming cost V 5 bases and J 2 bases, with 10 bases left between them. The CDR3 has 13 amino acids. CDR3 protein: CAISTTEAYEQYF. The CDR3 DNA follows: TGTGCCATCAGTACGACAGAAGCCTACGAGCAGTACTTC.

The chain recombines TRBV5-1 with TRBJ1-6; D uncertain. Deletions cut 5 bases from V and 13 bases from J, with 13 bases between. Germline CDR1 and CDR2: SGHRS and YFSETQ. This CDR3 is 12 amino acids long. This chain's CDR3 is CASRLGKSPLHF. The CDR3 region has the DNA TGCGCCAGCAGACTAGGGAAGTCGCCCCTCCACTTT. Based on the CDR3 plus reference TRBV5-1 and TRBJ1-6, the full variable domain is KAGVTQTPRYLIKTRGQQVTLSCSPISGHRSVSWYQQTPGQGLQFLFEYFSETQRNKGNFPGRFSGRQFSNSRSEMNVSTLELGDSALYLCASRLGKSPLHFGNGTRLTVT.

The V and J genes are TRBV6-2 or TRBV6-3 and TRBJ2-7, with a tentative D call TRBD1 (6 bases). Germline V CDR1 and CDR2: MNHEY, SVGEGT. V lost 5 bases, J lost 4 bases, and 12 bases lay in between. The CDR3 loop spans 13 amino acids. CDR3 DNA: TGTGCCAGCAGTCGATCAGGGGTTTACGAGCAGTACTTC. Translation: CASSRSGVYEQYF.

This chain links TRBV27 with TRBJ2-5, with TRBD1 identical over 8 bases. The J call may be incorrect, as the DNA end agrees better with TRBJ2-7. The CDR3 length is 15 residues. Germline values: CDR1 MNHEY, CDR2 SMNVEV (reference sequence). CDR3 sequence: CASTVAGGIPYEQYF. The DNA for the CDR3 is TGTGCCAGCACGGTGGCAGGGGGCATTCCCTACGAGCAGTACTTC.

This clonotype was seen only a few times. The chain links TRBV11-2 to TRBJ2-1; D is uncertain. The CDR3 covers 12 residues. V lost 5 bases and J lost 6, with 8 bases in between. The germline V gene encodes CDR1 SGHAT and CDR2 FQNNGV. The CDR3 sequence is CASSDLSNEQFF. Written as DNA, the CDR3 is TGTGCCAGCAGCGACCTTAGCAATGAGCAGTTCTTC.

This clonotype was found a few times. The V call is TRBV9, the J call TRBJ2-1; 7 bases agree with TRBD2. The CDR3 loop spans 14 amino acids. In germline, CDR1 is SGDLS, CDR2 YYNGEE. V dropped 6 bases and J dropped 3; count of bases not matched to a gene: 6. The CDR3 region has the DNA TGTGCCAGCACTAGCGGCTCGAACTACAATGAGCAGTTCTTC. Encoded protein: CASTSGSNYNEQFF.

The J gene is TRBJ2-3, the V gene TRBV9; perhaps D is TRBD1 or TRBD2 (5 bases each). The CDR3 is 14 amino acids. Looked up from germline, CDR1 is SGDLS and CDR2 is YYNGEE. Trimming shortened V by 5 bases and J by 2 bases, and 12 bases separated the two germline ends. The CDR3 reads CASRGRAPTDTQYF. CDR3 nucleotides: TGTGCCAGCAGGGGACGTGCCCCCACAGATACGCAGTATTTT.

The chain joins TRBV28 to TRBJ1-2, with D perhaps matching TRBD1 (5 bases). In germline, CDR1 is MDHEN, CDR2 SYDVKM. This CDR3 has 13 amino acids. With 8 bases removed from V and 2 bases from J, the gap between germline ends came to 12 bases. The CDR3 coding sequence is TGTGCCAGCCGGGGCTTCAACAACTATGGCTACACCTTC. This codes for CASRGFNNYGYTF.

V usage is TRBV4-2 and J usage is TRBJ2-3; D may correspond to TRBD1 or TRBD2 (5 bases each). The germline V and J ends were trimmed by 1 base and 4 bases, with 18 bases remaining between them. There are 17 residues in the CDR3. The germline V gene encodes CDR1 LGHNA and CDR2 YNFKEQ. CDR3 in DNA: TGTGCCAGCAGCCAAGTCATTGGGGGTGAGATTGCAGATACGCAGTATTTT. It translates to CASSQVIGGEIADTQYF.

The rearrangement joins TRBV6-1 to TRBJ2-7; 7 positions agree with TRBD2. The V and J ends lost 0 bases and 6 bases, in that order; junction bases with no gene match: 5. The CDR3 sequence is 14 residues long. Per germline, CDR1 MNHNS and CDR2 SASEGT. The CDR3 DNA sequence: TGTGCCAGCAGTGAAGCGGATAGGGAGGGCGAGCAGTACTTC. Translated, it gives CASSEADREGEQYF.

The CDR3 sequence is CSVGASGGPNEQFF. DNA of the CDR3: TGCAGCGTTGGGGCTAGCGGGGGCCCCAATGAGCAGTTCTTC. This chain connects TRBV29-1 to TRBJ2-1, with 10 bases fitting TRBD2. Trimming at V came to 4 bases and at J to 6 bases, leaving 6 bases not matched to a gene. This CDR3 comprises 14 residues. Per the germline V gene, CDR1 is SQVTM and CDR2 is ANQGSEA.

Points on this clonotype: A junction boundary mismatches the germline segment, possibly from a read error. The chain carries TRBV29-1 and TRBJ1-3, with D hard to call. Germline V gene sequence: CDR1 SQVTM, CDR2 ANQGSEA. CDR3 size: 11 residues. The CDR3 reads CSTLSGNTIYF. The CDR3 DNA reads TGCAGCACCCTCTCTGGGAACACCATATATTTT.

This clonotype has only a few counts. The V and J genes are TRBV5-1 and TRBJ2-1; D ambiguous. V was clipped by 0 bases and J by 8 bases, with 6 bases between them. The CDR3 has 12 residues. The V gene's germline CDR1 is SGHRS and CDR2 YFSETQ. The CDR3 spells CASSLDLDEQFF. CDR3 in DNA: TGCGCCAGCAGCTTGGATTTGGATGAGCAGTTCTTC.

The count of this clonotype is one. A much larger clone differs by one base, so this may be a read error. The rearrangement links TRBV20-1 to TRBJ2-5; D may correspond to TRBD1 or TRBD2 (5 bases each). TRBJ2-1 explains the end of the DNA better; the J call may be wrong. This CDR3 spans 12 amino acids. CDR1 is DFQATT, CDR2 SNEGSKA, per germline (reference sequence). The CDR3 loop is CSASERGETQFF. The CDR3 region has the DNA TGCAGTGCGTCGGAGAGGGGAGAGACCCAGTTCTTC.

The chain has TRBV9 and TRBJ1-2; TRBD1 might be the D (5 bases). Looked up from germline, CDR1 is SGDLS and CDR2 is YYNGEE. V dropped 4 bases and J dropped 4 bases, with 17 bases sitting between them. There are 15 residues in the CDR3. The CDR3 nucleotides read TGTGCCAGCAGCCCCCAGACAGCTTCATTCTATGGCTACACCTTC. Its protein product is CASSPQTASFYGYTF. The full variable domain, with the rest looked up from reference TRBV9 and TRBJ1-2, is DSGVTQTPKHLITATGQRVTLRCSPRSGDLSVYWYQQSLDQGLQFLIQYYNGEERAKGNILERFSAQQFPDLHSELNLSSLELGDSALYFCASSPQTASFYGYTFGSGTRLTVV.

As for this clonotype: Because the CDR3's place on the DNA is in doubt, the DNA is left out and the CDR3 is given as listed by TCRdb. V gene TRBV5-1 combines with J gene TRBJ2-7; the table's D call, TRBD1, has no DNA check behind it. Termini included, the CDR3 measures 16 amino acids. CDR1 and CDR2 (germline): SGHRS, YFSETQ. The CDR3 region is CASSLVGQGTFYEQYF.

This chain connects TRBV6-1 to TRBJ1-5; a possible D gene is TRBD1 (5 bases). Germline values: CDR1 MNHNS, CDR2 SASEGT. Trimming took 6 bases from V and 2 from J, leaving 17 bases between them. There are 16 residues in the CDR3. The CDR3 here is CASRGGQGWGNQPQHF. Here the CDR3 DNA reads TGTGCCAGCAGAGGCGGGCAGGGTTGGGGCAATCAGCCCCAGCATTTT.

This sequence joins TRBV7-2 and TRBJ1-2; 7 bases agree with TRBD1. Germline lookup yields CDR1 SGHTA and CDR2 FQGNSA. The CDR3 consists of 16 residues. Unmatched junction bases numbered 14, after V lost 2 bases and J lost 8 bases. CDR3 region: CASSLTSDRAGKGYTF. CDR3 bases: TGTGCCAGCAGCTTAACCTCCGACAGGGCGGGAAAAGGCTACACCTTC. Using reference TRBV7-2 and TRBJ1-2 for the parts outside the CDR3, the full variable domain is GAGVSQSPSNKVTEKGKDVELRCDPISGHTALYWYRQSLGQGLEFLIYFQGNSAPDKSGLPSDRFSAERTGGSVSTLTIQRTQQEDSAVYLCASSLTSDRAGKGYTFGSGTRLTVV.